The rows below give T cell receptor beta chains drawn from one sample of a study of STAT3 mutations in large granular lymphocyte leukemia. The data were produced by immunoSEQ multiplex PCR, yet TCRdb's version contains in-frame clones alone and is incomplete. The table lists several thousand clones, roughly 79% of them singletons. The sample consisted of peripheral blood mononuclear cells. These receptors originate from a woman in her forties with T-cell large granular lymphocyte leukemia. Some clones in this sample may be carry-over from other donors' samples. Each CDR3 is given without its conserved first and last residue. The order of the fields is clone size, V gene, CDR3 protein. Clone sizes are given selectively: once, few, many, or a class where the clone is expanded.

>.|TRBV29-1
SVEFGDRPPYEQY
>.|TRBV5-6
ASIRSRGNYEQY
>.|TRBV29-1
SVSVVGHINYGYT
>.|TRBV7-2
ASSLYRGRKYEQY
>few|TRBV10-3
AISPGGNSNQPQH
>few|TRBV4-1
ASSQAPFDEQY
>.|TRBV7-8
ASSKLAASYEQY
>few|TRBV19
ASSIRGRQPTEAF
>.|TRBV18
ASSPGGGDYGYT
>.|TRBV5-5
ASSHLDGSYGYT
>.|TRBV12-5
ASGLVPPQGFYGYT
>.|TRBV5-1
ASSLQRDFEQF
>.|TRBV30
AWSVAWQQETQY
>.|TRBV18
ASSPPGSGTETQY
>.|TRBV6-6
ASSKETSGPDTQY
>.|TRBV9
ASSPRGGTGAYEQY
>.|TRBV18
ASSPPSAPGETQY
>.|TRBV7-2
ASTAGSIYNEQF
>.|TRBV29-1
SVSPGAGTAYEQY
>once|TRBV5-1
ASSSGTDKPTQQY
>.|TRBV4-2
ASSQDQAGGPDTQY
>once|TRBV6-5
ASGYRGENTEAF
>.|TRBV7-9
ASSLGGGSQYEQY
>once|TRBV5-4
ASSFSTMSTDTQY
>.|TRBV29-1
SVEGTGASYEQY
>.|TRBV27
ASRSSYGGELEQY
>once|TRBV5-1
ASTQTGGDTQY
>once|TRBV5-1
ASSYSGTVSAGNTIY
>few|TRBV6-5
ASSYRVRMNTEAF
>.|TRBV5-6
ASSLDSGEQY
>.|TRBV5-4
ASSLDPDSFYGYT
>.|TRBV7-9
ASSLGDRSRNGQF
>.|TRBV4-3
ASSRMDREAGYT
>.|TRBV5-1
ASKAQGGSYNEQF
>few|TRBV30
ALSRDRPYGYT
>.|TRBV7-9
ASSLGYRGVDSYNSPLH
>.|TRBV18
ASSPAEGYNEQF
>.|TRBV7-9
ASSLGRPDQPQH
>.|TRBV5-4
ASSRDRVNTEAF
>.|TRBV2
ASSGSYRVGELF
>.|TRBV5-1
ASSLPGNEKLF
>.|TRBV9
ASSVRDGNSYNSPLH
>.|TRBV5-4
ASSSGGAVRDTEAF
>.|TRBV5-1
ASSLLGQGGTQAF
>.|TRBV5-1
ASSLRDGEKLF
>.|TRBV7-9
ASSGIRDTSGNTIY
>.|TRBV5-1
ASSRTGTASGY
>.|TRBV4-3
ASSQGTSGPGRAKDTQY
>.|TRBV29-1
SVEFAEPYEQY